These 21 T cell receptor beta chains share one sample of origin, sequenced in a study of cytomegalovirus exposure and HLA in healthy donors. The primer mix had 60 Vbeta and 13 Jbeta primers. Only in-frame clones appear in the TCRdb table, and some are missing; sequencing was by immunoSEQ multiplex PCR. The sample has more than 150,000 clones; around 80% are singletons. Sequenced input: PBMCs. The receptors derive from a woman between 40 and 55 years old in good health and CMV-seropositive.

This chain links TRBV11-1 with TRBJ2-5, with D possibly TRBD2 on 5 matching bases. CDR3 length: 15 amino acids. From germline, CDR1 is SGHAT and CDR2 FQDESV (reference sequence). V shed 0 bases and J shed 5 bases, with 13 bases lying between them. The CDR3 bases are TGTGCCAGCAGCTTAGCCCCTCGGCGGGCGGAGACCCAGTACTTC. Its translation: CASSLAPRRAETQYF.

The sample holds a few counts of this clone. This chain joins TRBV6-1 and TRBJ2-4; D may be TRBD2 (5 bases). The CDR3 is 15 residues long. V lost 6 bases and J 3 bases, leaving 15 bases between the germline ends. Germline V CDR1 and CDR2: MNHNS, SASEGT. The CDR3: CASSGRREGKNIQYF. The DNA of the CDR3 is TGTGCCAGCAGCGGCAGGAGAGAGGGCAAAAACATTCAGTACTTC.

The V and J genes are TRBV7-8 and TRBJ2-5, with 7 bases fitting TRBD1. The CDR3 is made up of 15 amino acids. With 5 bases clipped from V and 2 bases from J, the junction kept 8 bases outside the gene matches. CDR1 SGHVS and CDR2 FQNEAQ come from the germline V gene. The CDR3 sequence: CASSKVRDRQETQYF. In DNA form, the CDR3 reads TGTGCCAGCAGCAAGGTCCGGGACAGACAAGAGACCCAGTACTTC.

The chain recombines TRBV11-2 with TRBJ2-1; 8 positions match TRBD1. The CDR3 extends over 15 amino acids. Trimming at V came to 0 bases and at J to 2 bases, leaving 0 bases not matched to a gene. Per the germline V gene, CDR1 is SGHAT and CDR2 is FQNNGV. This CDR3 is CASSLEQGAYNEQFF. DNA of the CDR3: TGTGCCAGCAGCTTAGAACAGGGGGCCTACAATGAGCAGTTCTTC. Variable domain in full (rest from reference TRBV11-2 and TRBJ2-1): EAGVAQSPRYKIIEKRQSVAFWCNPISGHATLYWYQQILGQGPKLLIQFQNNGVVDDSQLPKDRFSAERLKGVDSTLKIQPAKLEDSAVYLCASSLEQGAYNEQFFGPGTRLTVL.

V usage is TRBV12-5 and J usage is TRBJ2-7, with D perhaps TRBD2 (7 bases). Germline V gene data show CDR1 as LGHNT and CDR2 as FRNRAP. The CDR3 is 14 amino acids. Trimming removed 1 base at V and 4 bases at J, with 11 bases between. The CDR3 reads CASGLDGGPYEQYF. Written as DNA, the CDR3 is TGTGCTAGTGGTTTGGACGGGGGGCCATACGAGCAGTACTTC.

This clone was recorded once. The V and J genes are TRBV30 and TRBJ2-1; 8 bases agree with TRBD2. The CDR3 totals 14 residues. After removal of 3 bases from V and 7 bases from J, the junction contained 8 bases not matched to a gene. Germline V lookup: CDR1 GTSNPN, CDR2 SVGIG (reference sequence). The CDR3 loop reads CAWRGRGAVNEQFF. CDR3 nucleotides: TGTGCCTGGAGAGGGCGGGGGGCTGTAAATGAGCAGTTCTTC.

V and J are TRBV4-2 and TRBJ1-3; TRBD1 might be the D (6 bases). Deletions cut 3 bases from V and 7 bases from J, with 19 bases between. This CDR3 is 16 amino acids long. Germline V lookup: CDR1 LGHNA, CDR2 YNFKEQ. CDR3 bases: TGTGCCAGCAGCCACCTAAGCCCAGGGGTACGCAACACCATATATTTT. The encoded protein is CASSHLSPGVRNTIYF.

The rearrangement links TRBV10-3 to TRBJ2-2, with 9 bases aligning to TRBD1. The junction had 1 base not matched to a gene; V was cut back by 3 bases and J by 5 bases. The CDR3 runs 14 residues. The germline gives CDR1 ENHRY, CDR2 SYGVKD. This CDR3 reads CAISDDRGTGELFF. CDR3 sequence (DNA): TGTGCCATCAGTGACGACAGGGGGACCGGGGAGCTGTTTTTT.

The chain combines TRBV5-4 with TRBJ2-2; 12 bases agree with TRBD2. Per the germline V gene, CDR1 is SGHNT and CDR2 is YYREEE (reference sequence). V trimming: 3 bases; J trimming: 0 bases; junction bases outside the gene matches: 9. CDR3 length: 19 residues. CDR3 protein: CASSSRLAGVWANTGELFF. In nucleotides, the CDR3 is TGTGCCAGCAGCTCAAGACTAGCGGGGGTTTGGGCGAACACCGGGGAGCTGTTTTTT. Filled out from reference TRBV5-4 and TRBJ2-2, the complete variable domain reads ETGVTQSPTHLIKTRGQQVTLRCSSQSGHNTVSWYQQALGQGPQFIFQYYREEENGRGNFPPRFSGLQFPNYSSELNVNALELDDSALYLCASSSRLAGVWANTGELFFGEGSRLTVL.

This chain connects TRBV6-5 to TRBJ1-1; 7 bases agree with TRBD1. Germline CDR1 reads MNHEY; CDR2 reads SVGAGI. CDR3 length: 12 residues. J gave up 6 bases and V 8 bases, and 6 bases lay outside the gene matches. The CDR3, as DNA: TGTGCCAGCTCCACAGGGGCGGCTGAAGCTTTCTTT. It is translated as CASSTGAAEAFF.

This clone has only a few counts. This chain uses TRBV15 with TRBJ1-2, with D unclear. Per germline, CDR1 LNHNV and CDR2 YYDKDF (reference sequence). With 0 bases removed from V and 4 bases from J, the gap between germline ends came to 9 bases. CDR3 length: 14 residues. The CDR3 sequence is CATSRDSFGYGYTF. Written as DNA, the CDR3 is TGTGCCACCAGCAGAGATTCATTCGGCTATGGCTACACCTTC.

The rearrangement links TRBV5-4 to TRBJ1-2; 10 bases map to TRBD1. With 4 bases clipped from V and 8 bases from J, the junction kept 8 bases outside the gene matches. Germline values: CDR1 SGHNT, CDR2 YYREEE (reference sequence). CDR3 length: 14 residues. CDR3 DNA: TGTGCCAGCAGCCGGGTGGGACAGGGGAGAGGCTACACCTTC. Its protein product is CASSRVGQGRGYTF.

This chain uses TRBV19 with TRBJ2-6; maybe TRBD2 (6 bases). Trimming stripped 10 bases from V and 0 bases from J, with 22 bases between. CDR1 is LNHDA, CDR2 SQIVND, per germline (reference sequence). The CDR3 covers 18 residues. The CDR3 coding sequence is TGTGCCACCGGTTCTACCGGGGGAGTATTCTCTGGGGCCAACGTCCTGACTTTC. Translation gives CATGSTGGVFSGANVLTF.

The rearrangement uses TRBV2 and TRBJ1-6; perhaps TRBD1 as D (5 bases). Germline CDR1 and CDR2: SNHLY and FYNNEI. Trimming shortened V by 3 bases and J by 9 bases, and 12 bases separated the two germline ends. The CDR3 consists of 14 residues. The CDR3 spells CASSEAGNISPLHF. The CDR3 nucleotides read TGTGCCAGCAGTGAGGCAGGGAATATTTCACCCCTCCACTTT.

The genes are TRBV9 and TRBJ2-3, with D perhaps TRBD1 (5 bases). Germline V gene data show CDR1 as SGDLS and CDR2 as YYNGEE. The V gene lost 4 bases and the J gene lost 2 bases, with 11 bases spanning the gap. The CDR3 covers 14 residues. CDR3 in amino acids: CASSSTGFTDTQYF. The CDR3 nucleotides are TGTGCCAGCAGCTCAACAGGTTTCACAGATACGCAGTATTTT. Supplemented by reference TRBV9 and TRBJ2-3, the full variable domain reads DSGVTQTPKHLITATGQRVTLRCSPRSGDLSVYWYQQSLDQGLQFLIQYYNGEERAKGNILERFSAQQFPDLHSELNLSSLELGDSALYFCASSSTGFTDTQYFGPGTRLTVL.

J is TRBJ1-5 and V is TRBV11-1; no firm D call. The CDR3 runs to 13 residues. The V gene's germline CDR1 is SGHAT and CDR2 FQDESV (reference sequence). V gave up 3 bases and J gave up 5 bases, with 8 bases separating them. CDR3 sequence (DNA): TGTGCCAGCAGCTTCTCTCCGGATCAGCCCCAGCATTTT. Amino acids: CASSFSPDQPQHF.

V and J are TRBV7-2 and TRBJ2-7; tentatively, D is TRBD2 (6 bases). The CDR3 has 14 amino acids. V was pared by 5 bases and J by 2 bases, with 13 bases between. CDR1 SGHTA and CDR2 FQGNSA come from the germline V gene. This CDR3 is CASSKDYATYEQYF. In DNA form, the CDR3 reads TGTGCCAGCAGCAAGGACTATGCTACCTACGAGCAGTACTTC.

The chain combines TRBV7-2 with TRBJ1-6; 9 bases map to TRBD1. CDR1 and CDR2 from the germline V gene are SGHTA and FQGNSA. V trimming: 4 bases; J trimming: 9 bases; junction bases outside the gene matches: 10. The CDR3 is made up of 16 amino acids. CDR3 nucleotide sequence: TGTGCCAGCAGCTCCACTCCCGGGACAGGGATTTCACCCCTCCACTTT. This translates into CASSSTPGTGISPLHF. The full variable domain, in which reference TRBV7-2 and TRBJ1-6 provide the parts outside the CDR3, is GAGVSQSPSNKVTEKGKDVELRCDPISGHTALYWYRQSLGQGLEFLIYFQGNSAPDKSGLPSDRFSAERTGGSVSTLTIQRTQQEDSAVYLCASSSTPGTGISPLHFGNGTRLTVT.

Written as DNA, the CDR3 is TGTGCCAGCAGCTTCGGGACTAGCGGGGAACTATACAATGAGCAGTTCTTC. Translated, it gives CASSFGTSGELYNEQFF. The J gene is TRBJ2-1, the V gene TRBV13; 13 bases are a match to TRBD2. V dropped 3 bases and J dropped 4; count of bases not matched to a gene: 6. The V gene's germline CDR1 is PRHDT and CDR2 FYEKMQ (reference sequence). This CDR3 spans 17 amino acids.

Note on this clone: Other DNA sequences of this sample code for an identical CDR3. The chain uses TRBV9 and TRBJ2-5, with 7 bases aligning to TRBD1. The CDR3 is 13 amino acids. V was pared by 2 bases and J by 5 bases, with 3 bases of the junction left unmatched. CDR1 SGDLS and CDR2 YYNGEE come from the germline V gene. CDR3 nucleotides: TGTGCCAGCAGCGTTGCCAGGGGGGAGACCCAGTACTTC. As protein: CASSVARGETQYF.

The V and J genes are TRBV5-8 and TRBJ1-5; 9 nucleotides line up with TRBD1. Trimming at V came to 0 bases and at J to 9 bases, leaving 4 bases not matched to a gene. This CDR3 contains 14 residues. The germline V gene encodes CDR1 SGHTS and CDR2 YDEGEE. CDR3 coding DNA: TGTGCCAGCAGCTTGGGGGACAGGGCATCGCCCCAGCATTTT. The encoded protein is CASSLGDRASPQHF.